This T cell receptor beta chain was sequenced for a study of CD8+CD57+ T cells in acquired aplastic anemia. Study background: When averaged, DNA from sorted CD4+ and CD8+ cells came to 3 to 4 ug.

CDR3 and TCR beta VDJ profiling relied on genomic DNA as the template. Each CDR3 protein gets one entry after TCRdb re-called the reads with MiXCR. This table holds approximately 200,000 distinct CDR3 sequences, almost 50% found once. For this clonotype: Its antigen is unidentified.

From germline, CDR1 is ENHRY and CDR2 SYGVKD. The CDR3 runs to 13 residues. The V and J ends lost 6 bases and 2 bases, in that order; junction bases with no gene match: 3. General study points: About 30 was the count of CD8+ CDR3 sequences that patients shared with controls. CD8+ Simpson's diversity in patients was not significantly different from that in controls.

Those patients picked for sequencing had displayed CD8+CD57+ cell expansion on flow cytometry. Each patient carried a diagnosis of severe acquired aplastic anemia. This chain connects TRBV10-3 to TRBJ1-2; 7 bases are a match to TRBD1. Specimen: sorted CD4+, CD8+, or CD8+CD57+ T cells (not recorded which) from PBMCs. The sequence was obtained from a human donor with aplastic anemia. The CDR3 bases are TGTGCCATCAGCGGGACAGTCAACTATGGCTACACCTTC. It specifies CAISGTVNYGYTF.